The next 16 T cell receptor beta chains were all read from a single sample in a study of blood T cells in healthy people across ages. A second roughly 6 to 11 cycle PCR used barcoded and J-beta primers. TCRdb re-derived calls from the 5' RACE reads in MiXCR, one entry per CDR3 protein. The sample includes nearly 800,000 distinct CDR3 sequences, roughly three fifths seen only once; the top ten take about a quarter. Sequencing was carried out using blood. The source of these receptors is a man in his forties in good health.

The chain joins TRBV20-1 to TRBJ2-1, with TRBD2 identical over 9 bases. The CDR3 is 14 residues long. Germline V gives CDR1 DFQATT, CDR2 SNEGSKA (reference sequence). Unmatched junction bases numbered 5, after V lost 3 bases and J lost 5 bases. CDR3 bases: TGCAGTGCTAGGGAGCGGGAGGAAAACAATGAGCAGTTCTTC. Protein: CSAREREENNEQFF.

The rearrangement joins TRBV28 to TRBJ1-5; 8 bases map to TRBD1. Looked up from germline, CDR1 is MDHEN and CDR2 is SYDVKM. The CDR3 covers 15 residues. The V and J ends lost 6 bases and 3 bases, in that order; junction bases with no gene match: 7. This CDR3 is CASRPWTGSNQPQHF. In DNA, the CDR3 is TGTGCCAGCAGGCCTTGGACAGGGTCCAATCAGCCCCAGCATTTT. Combining the CDR3 with reference TRBV28 and TRBJ1-5 gives the whole variable domain DVKVTQSSRYLVKRTGEKVFLECVQDMDHENMFWYRQDPGLGLRLIYFSYDVKMKEKGDIPEGYSVSREKKERFSLILESASTNQTSMYLCASRPWTGSNQPQHFGDGTRLSIL.

This chain uses TRBV18 with TRBJ1-6, with D uncertain. V was trimmed by 2 bases and J by 0 bases, leaving 11 bases between them. From germline, CDR1 is KGHSH and CDR2 LQKENI. The CDR3 runs 17 residues. CDR3 in DNA: TGTGCCAGCTCACCATATCCTCCTGACTCCTATAATTCACCCCTCCACTTT. It translates to CASSPYPPDSYNSPLHF.

The chain uses TRBV28 and TRBJ2-1; 9 bases agree with TRBD2. Germline CDR1 reads MDHEN; CDR2 reads SYDVKM. The CDR3 contains 17 residues. Losses at the gene ends were 4 bases for V and 3 bases for J; bases not matched to a gene: 10. Here the CDR3 reads CASSSLTSGRDYNEQFF. The CDR3, as DNA: TGTGCCAGCAGTTCGCTGACTAGCGGAAGAGACTACAATGAGCAGTTCTTC.

The CDR3 is CSAGAAGVSEQYF. In DNA form, the CDR3 reads TGCAGTGCTGGAGCGGCAGGGGTATCCGAGCAGTACTTC. This chain links TRBV20-1 with TRBJ2-5, with D possibly matching TRBD1 (6 bases). With the DNA end fitting TRBJ2-7 better, the J assignment may be wrong. CDR1 DFQATT and CDR2 SNEGSKA come from the germline V gene (reference sequence). The CDR3 length is 13 residues.

The rearrangement joins TRBV6-2 or TRBV6-3 to TRBJ2-7, with 7 nucleotides matching TRBD1. V lost 6 bases and J lost 2; bases outside the gene matches: 7. There are 14 residues in the CDR3. CDR1 MNHEY and CDR2 SVGEGT come from the germline V gene. CDR3 amino acids: CASSEPGQTYEQYF. The CDR3 region has the DNA TGTGCCAGCAGCGAGCCGGGACAGACCTACGAGCAGTACTTC.

This chain connects TRBV20-1 to TRBJ2-5; tentatively, D is TRBD2 (6 bases). Trimming shortened V by 1 base and J by 9 bases, and 12 bases separated the two germline ends. This CDR3 has 12 amino acids. The germline V gene has CDR1 DFQATT and CDR2 SNEGSKA (reference sequence). The CDR3 DNA is TGCAGTGCTAGAGGGGGCGGGGAGCCCCAGTACTTC. Translation gives CSARGGGEPQYF.

This clonotype has ten or more counts. This rearrangement joins TRBV7-2 to TRBJ2-3, with D unresolved. In germline, CDR1 is SGHTA, CDR2 FQGNSA. The CDR3 spans 10 residues. Trimming cost V 9 bases and J 11 bases, with 12 bases left between them. In DNA, the CDR3 is TGTGCCAGACATGATCTCGGGCAGTATTTT. Residues: CARHDLGQYF.

This clonotype was counted a few times. V gene TRBV11-1 combines with J gene TRBJ2-3; D is perhaps TRBD1 (6 bases). Between the trimmed V and J ends, which lost 5 bases and 6 bases, there was a span of 18 bases. Germline loops: CDR1 SGHAT, CDR2 FQDESV (reference sequence). This CDR3 has 15 residues. DNA for the CDR3: TGTGCCAGCAGCCGGACAGACGGTATAGCGGATACGCAGTATTTT. Protein sequence: CASSRTDGIADTQYF. The full variable domain, its missing parts supplied by reference TRBV11-1 and TRBJ2-3, is EAEVAQSPRYKITEKSQAVAFWCDPISGHATLYWYRQILGQGPELLVQFQDESVVDDSQLPKDRFSAERLKGVDSTLKIQPAELGDSAMYLCASSRTDGIADTQYFGPGTRLTVL.

The chain employs TRBV5-1 and TRBJ2-7; D is unresolved. Trimming left V 4 bases short and J 3 bases short, with 14 bases between. The germline V gene has CDR1 SGHRS and CDR2 YFSETQ. CDR3 size: 14 residues. The CDR3 here is CASSPGTPNYEQYF. For the CDR3, the DNA is TGCGCCAGCAGCCCGGGCACCCCTAACTACGAGCAGTACTTC.

The table lists this clonotype with a few counts. CDR3: CASVSGAAQETQYF. The CDR3 bases are TGTGCCAGCGTTAGCGGGGCCGCCCAAGAGACCCAGTACTTC. The chain links TRBV7-9 to TRBJ2-5; 8 bases map to TRBD2. CDR3 length: 14 residues. J lost 1 base, V lost 8 bases, and 6 bases had no gene match. Germline V gene sequence: CDR1 SEHNR, CDR2 FQNEAQ (reference sequence).

V and J are TRBV25-1 and TRBJ1-2, with a weak D call TRBD1 (5 bases). The V end was cut by 2 bases, the J end by 8 bases, with 15 bases between. The CDR3 covers 14 residues. CDR1 and CDR2 (germline): MGHDK, SYGVNS. The CDR3 nucleotides are TGTGCCAGCAGTGAAGTGGGGCGGGTGTGGGGCTACACCTTC. This gives the protein CASSEVGRVWGYTF.

This chain links TRBV7-8 with TRBJ2-7; D remains unclear. Germline values: CDR1 SGHVS, CDR2 FQNEAQ. CDR3 size: 14 residues. The ends were cut back, 2 bases at V and 3 bases at J, with 11 bases in the middle. CDR3 in amino acids: CASSLFGTYYEQYF. The CDR3 nucleotides are TGTGCCAGCAGCTTATTTGGCACTTACTACGAGCAGTACTTC.

The rearrangement links TRBV5-1 to TRBJ2-2; D gene unclear. V lost 0 bases and J 3 bases, leaving 12 bases between the germline ends. There are 16 residues in the CDR3. Germline V gives CDR1 SGHRS, CDR2 YFSETQ. The CDR3 DNA reads TGCGCCAGCAGCTTGGGTGGCGTTATGGACACCGGGGAGCTGTTTTTT. This sequence encodes CASSLGGVMDTGELFF.

With respect to this clonotype: A much larger clone sits a single nucleotide away, making a read error possible. The V and J genes are TRBV3-1 and TRBJ2-1, with 7 bases lining up with TRBD1. The CDR3 length is 15 residues. The junction had 10 bases not matched to a gene; V was cut back by 7 bases and J by 4 bases. CDR1 and CDR2 (germline): LGHDT, YNNKEL (reference sequence). CDR3 in DNA: TGTGCCAGCAAAGGAAAGGGGGCGGCGTACAATGAGCAGTTCTTC. Amino acid sequence: CASKGKGAAYNEQFF.

The rearrangement uses TRBV4-3 and TRBJ2-4; D remains unclear. The end of the DNA is better explained by TRBJ2-7, so the J call may be wrong. Germline CDR1 reads LGHNA; CDR2 reads YSLEER. The CDR3 runs to 15 residues. In nucleotides, the CDR3 is TGCGCCAGCAGCCAAGGATATAGGGTTCGTGACGAGCAGTACTTC. Translation gives CASSQGYRVRDEQYF.